This T cell receptor beta chain was captured by sequencing in a study of blood T cell repertoires in COVID-19. Study as a whole: Italy, Spain and the United States were the sources of the convalescent and acute COVID-19 samples. T cells, B-cell-depleted T cells, or PBMCs supplied cDNA or gDNA.

Authors' data handling: Amplified reference gene primers provided the basis for estimating nucleated cell counts. Sequencing used immunoSEQ multiplex PCR; TCRdb keeps in-frame clones, though not all of them. V and J calls and clone size are those listed in that table; D and trimming were worked out from the DNA. The sample includes under 450,000 clones, around nine tenths seen only once; the top ten take roughly 7.2%. Germline CDR1 is SGHRS and CDR2 is YFSETQ. CDR3 length: 13 residues. Trimming took off 1 base at V and 5 bases at J, with 10 bases between the two ends. This TCR derives from a woman aged 60-75 years with COVID-19, enrolled during active disease. Sequencing used peripheral blood. This chain joins TRBV5-1 and TRBJ2-7; D is perhaps TRBD1 (5 bases). The CDR3 spells CASSLSGYDEQYF. In DNA, the CDR3 is TGCGCCAGCAGCTTGTCAGGGTACGACGAGCAGTACTTC. Variable domain in full (rest from reference TRBV5-1 and TRBJ2-7): KAGVTQTPRYLIKTRGQQVTLSCSPISGHRSVSWYQQTPGQGLQFLFEYFSETQRNKGNFPGRFSGRQFSNSRSEMNVSTLELGDSALYLCASSLSGYDEQYFGPGTRLTVT.